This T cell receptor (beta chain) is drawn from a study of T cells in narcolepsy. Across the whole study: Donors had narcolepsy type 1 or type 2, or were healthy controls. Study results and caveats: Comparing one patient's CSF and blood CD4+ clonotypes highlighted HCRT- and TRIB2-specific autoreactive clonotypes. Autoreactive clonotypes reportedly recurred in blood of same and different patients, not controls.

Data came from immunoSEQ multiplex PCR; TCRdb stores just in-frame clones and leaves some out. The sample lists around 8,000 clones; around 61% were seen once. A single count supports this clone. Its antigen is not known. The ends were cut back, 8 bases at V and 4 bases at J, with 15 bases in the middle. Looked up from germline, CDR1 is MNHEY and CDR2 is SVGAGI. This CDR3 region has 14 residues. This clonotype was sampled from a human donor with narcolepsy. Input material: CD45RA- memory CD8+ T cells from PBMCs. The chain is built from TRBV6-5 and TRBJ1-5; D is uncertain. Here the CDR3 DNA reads TGTGCCAGCGCTAGGGCTAGCCTTAATCAGCCCCAGCATTTT. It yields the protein CASARASLNQPQHF.